This record covers a single TCR beta chain. The clone's antigen remains unknown. No per-base quality is available; no much larger clone lies one base away. TCRbeta CDR3 regions were amplified from genomic DNA using the immunoSEQ Assay, a bias-controlled multiplex PCR. For the original study's pipeline: Within the assay, amplification of reference gene primers was used to estimate how many nucleated cells each sample contained. Sequence reads were collapsed and filtered to measure the absolute abundance of every unique TCRbeta CDR3 rearrangement. Productive Simpson clonality was computed per sample as the square root of Simpson's diversity index over productive rearrangements. This is the immuneACCESS table as TCRdb keeps it, with only in-frame sequences that have V and J called. A part of the clones is gone; compared with another copy, unresolved V genes explain less than half, and the rest is unexplained. V, J and clone size are taken as reported in that table, and D and trimming were inferred from the DNA itself. The sample table shows about 34,000 clones, and approximately 80% are seen once. The ten largest account for roughly 7% of the sample.

The CDR3 has 15 amino acids, counting the end cysteine and phenylalanine. The retained sequence is limited to the CDR3, 45 bases, with the frame set at the first base. Whole blood was collected in K2EDTA tubes by collaborating institutions according to the institutions' own protocols. For TCRbeta analysis, collaborator samples were shipped as frozen whole blood, as isolated PBMCs, or as DNA extracted from either sample type. The data were obtained in a study of blood T cell repertoires in COVID-19 (dated by TCRdb to the early 2020s). About the full investigation: Collaborator samples came from the United States, Italy and Spain and covered acute and convalescent phases of COVID-19. The dataset comprised deeply sampled blood TCRbeta repertoires from subjects exposed to, actively infected with, or recovered from COVID-19. A de-identified subject ID, COVID-19 status, age in years and sex were almost always included in the sample metadata. The repertoires were released in a freely available public database intended as a resource for research on the immune response to SARS-CoV-2. HLA class I and class II types, where available, came from metadata supplied by the sample provider rather than from assay-based typing. Samples came from the ongoing ImmuneRACE study (first 160 participants) plus 1,254 subjects from 6 global collaborators. The prospective study material was composed of cDNA or gDNA derived from T cells, B-cell-depleted T cells, or PBMCs. Broader findings and caveats from the paper: The amount of clinical and demographic metadata varied by source and participant and was provided uncurated.

This receptor was taken from a woman aged 55 to 70 with acute or convalescent COVID-19. Sequencing input: peripheral blood. Recombination linked TRBV21-1 to TRBJ2-7; the tabulated D call, TRBD1, remains unverified against the DNA. TRBV21-1 counts as a pseudogene. In nucleotide form, the sequence is TGTGCCAGCAGCAAAGCGCTTTTCAGGGAAGTCGAGCAGTACTTC. This translates into CASSKALFREVEQYF.